Sequencing of this T cell receptor (beta chain) was carried out in a study of OX40 agonist ivuxolimab in advanced cancers. Study details: The patients' treatment was ivuxolimab, an agonistic anti-OX40 (CD134) antibody. Partial responses were achieved by three patients: one hepatocellular carcinoma, two cutaneous melanoma.

Data came from immunoSEQ multiplex PCR; TCRdb stores just in-frame clones and leaves some out. Among 55,000 to 70,000 clones listed, about 86% were seen once. Patients were ruled out by autoimmune disease history or systemic immunosuppression. This clone was seen only once. Its specificity is unknown. Study-wide results and limits: Expanded clones belonging to CD8+ T cells outnumbered, on average, those of CD4+.

Sequencing was performed on CD4+ or CD8+ T cells sorted from blood, taken in a trial of the OX40 agonist ivuxolimab. This sequence originates from an adult with an advanced solid tumor such as melanoma, head and neck, liver or kidney cancer.

CDR3 amino acids: CASPQLRGLLAGANVLTF. Here the CDR3 DNA reads TGTGCCAGCCCTCAACTTAGGGGACTCCTCGCTGGGGCCAACGTCCTGACTTTC. The rearrangement joins TRBV21-1 to TRBJ2-6; the tabulated D call, TRBD2, remains unverified against the DNA. TRBV21-1 is shown as a pseudogene. CDR3 size: 18 residues.